This T cell receptor beta chain stems from a study of T cell responses to AZD1222 COVID-19 vaccine. The V end lost 5 bases, the J end lost 6 bases, and 14 bases lay between the germline ends. Per germline, CDR1 GTSNPN and CDR2 SVGIG (reference sequence). The CDR3 is 13 residues long. In regard to this clone: Its antigen remains unidentified.

Clones were read by immunoSEQ multiplex PCR, and TCRdb kept only the in-frame ones, dropping some. The repertoire holds roughly 200,000 clones, 80% to 90% seen once, with approximately 7.7% in the top ten. Overall study findings and caveats: Among spike-specific TCRs, nearly half reportedly target unmutated variant regions.

The sample here was peripheral blood, taken on day 0 of AZD1222 vaccination. The source is an adult in good health. The J gene is TRBJ1-5, the V gene TRBV30; tentatively, D is TRBD1 (5 bases). The DNA of the CDR3 is TGTGCCTGGGCAAGGGGTGCCGGTCAGCCCCAGCATTTT. Its translation is CAWARGAGQPQHF.